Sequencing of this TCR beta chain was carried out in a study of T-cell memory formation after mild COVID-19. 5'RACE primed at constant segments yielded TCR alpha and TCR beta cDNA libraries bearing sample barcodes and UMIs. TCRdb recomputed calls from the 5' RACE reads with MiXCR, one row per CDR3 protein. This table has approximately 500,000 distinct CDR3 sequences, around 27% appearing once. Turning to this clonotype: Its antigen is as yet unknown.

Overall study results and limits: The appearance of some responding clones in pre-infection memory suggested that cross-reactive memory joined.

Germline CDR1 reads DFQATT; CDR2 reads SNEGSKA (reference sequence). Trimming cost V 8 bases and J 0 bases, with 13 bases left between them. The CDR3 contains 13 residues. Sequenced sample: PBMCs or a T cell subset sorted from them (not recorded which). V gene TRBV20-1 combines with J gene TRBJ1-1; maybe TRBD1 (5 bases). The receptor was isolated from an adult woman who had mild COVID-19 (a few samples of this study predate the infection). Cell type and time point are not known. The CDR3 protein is CSTHGGMNTEAFF. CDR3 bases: TGCAGTACCCACGGGGGGATGAACACTGAAGCTTTCTTT.